This entry lists 26 T cell receptor beta chains sequenced from one sample in a study of early T cells in non-severe SARS-CoV-2 infection. In TCRdb, the 5' RACE reads were re-called with MiXCR into one record per CDR3 protein. Counted here are under 90,000 distinct CDR3 sequences, 12% to 15% occurring once; the ten biggest clones make up roughly 6%. The sequenced material came from whole blood. The receptors were gathered from an adult who was a healthcare worker with PCR-confirmed SARS-CoV-2 infection or an uninfected control (not recorded which).

This clonotype was seen many times. The V call is TRBV2, the J call TRBJ1-2; 9 bases fit TRBD1. CDR1 is SNHLY, CDR2 FYNNEI, per germline. Trimming took 8 bases from V and 3 from J; bases not matched to a gene: 1. The CDR3 totals 12 residues. CDR3 in amino acids: CASRDRDYGYTF. CDR3 nucleotide sequence: TGTGCCAGCCGGGACAGGGACTATGGCTACACCTTC. The complete variable domain, with remaining parts taken from reference TRBV2 and TRBJ1-2, reads EPEVTQTPSHQVTQMGQEVILRCVPISNHLYFYWYRQILGQKVEFLVSFYNNEISEKSEIFDDQFSVERPDGSNFTLKIRSTKLEDSAMYFCASRDRDYGYTFGSGTRLTVV.

The chain uses TRBV19 and TRBJ1-2; D remains ambiguous. CDR1 and CDR2 (germline): LNHDA, SQIVND (reference sequence). The CDR3 spans 14 residues. Trimming took off 6 bases at V and 4 bases at J, with 15 bases between the two ends. CDR3 sequence (DNA): TGTGCCAGTAGGGCAGTCGACCCTTTCTATGGCTACACCTTC. Protein sequence: CASRAVDPFYGYTF.

This clonotype has a count of ten or more. The chain employs TRBV5-6 and TRBJ2-5; the D gene could be TRBD1 or TRBD2 (5 bases each). V was cut by 4 bases and J by 1 base, with 14 bases left in between. CDR1 and CDR2 (germline): SGHDT, YYEEEE. There are 15 residues in the CDR3. The CDR3 spells CASSTTPGPQETQYF. CDR3 in DNA: TGTGCCAGCAGCACCACCCCGGGACCCCAAGAGACCCAGTACTTC.

This clonotype was recorded many times. The V call is TRBV20-1, the J call TRBJ1-4; TRBD1 matches 9 bases. The ends lost 5 bases at V and 9 bases at J; junction bases unmatched: 4. Germline CDR1 reads DFQATT; CDR2 reads SNEGSKA (reference sequence). The CDR3 sequence is 12 residues long. The CDR3 loop is CSAGGTGQKLFF. Here the CDR3 DNA reads TGCAGTGCTGGGGGGACAGGGCAAAAACTGTTTTTT.

In its sample, this clonotype was seen a few times. The CDR3 reads CASSFFPPWRPAIPHSPLHF. The CDR3 nucleotides are TGTGCCAGCAGCTTCTTTCCCCCCTGGAGGCCCGCGATACCCCATTCACCCCTCCACTTT. The V call is TRBV7-9, the J call TRBJ1-6; D is undetermined. The CDR3 totals 20 residues. V was clipped by 3 bases and J by 8 bases, with 29 bases between them. Germline assignment: CDR1 SEHNR and CDR2 FQNEAQ (reference sequence).

This clonotype showed up just a few times. This chain connects TRBV7-2 to TRBJ2-3; D is unclear. The CDR3 runs 16 residues. Deletions cut 5 bases from V and 2 bases from J, with 17 bases between. From germline, CDR1 is SGHTA and CDR2 FQGNSA. The CDR3, as DNA: TGTGCCAGCAGCCGATGGGCCCCCGCGTTCACAGATACGCAGTATTTT. This translates into CASSRWAPAFTDTQYF.

This clonotype occurred many times. The CDR3 sequence: CASSFRDRKYQPQHF. CDR3 bases: TGTGCCAGCAGTTTCCGGGACAGGAAGTATCAGCCCCAGCATTTT. The chain employs TRBV28 and TRBJ1-5, with 8 nucleotides matching TRBD1. Germline V CDR1 and CDR2: MDHEN, SYDVKM. V lost 3 bases, J lost 5 bases, and 6 bases stayed unmatched. The CDR3 covers 15 residues.

This clonotype was found a few times. The V and J genes are TRBV7-8 and TRBJ2-7; 8 bases line up with TRBD2. Unmatched junction bases numbered 8, after V lost 4 bases and J lost 3 bases. Germline V gives CDR1 SGHVS, CDR2 FQNEAQ. The CDR3 is 15 amino acids. The CDR3 here is CASSSNAAGGYEQYF. CDR3 sequence (DNA): TGTGCCAGCAGCTCGAACGCCGCGGGGGGCTACGAGCAGTACTTC. Combining the CDR3 with reference TRBV7-8 and TRBJ2-7 gives the whole variable domain GAGVSQSPRYKVAKRGQDVALRCDPISGHVSLFWYQQALGQGPEFLTYFQNEAQLDKSGLPSDRFFAERPEGSVSTLKIQRTQQEDSAVYLCASSSNAAGGYEQYFGPGTRLTVT.

This clonotype was seen many times. The V call is TRBV28, the J call TRBJ2-7; D ambiguous. The CDR3 loop spans 11 amino acids. Germline CDR1 reads MDHEN; CDR2 reads SYDVKM. V was cut by 6 bases and J by 3 bases, with 6 bases left in between. The CDR3 reads CASRLGYEQYF. DNA of the CDR3: TGTGCCAGCAGGCTGGGCTACGAGCAGTACTTC.

This clonotype came up a few times. The CDR3 DNA is TGCAGCGTTGGGCCCCCGGGGGTCGAGCAGTACTTC. Its protein product is CSVGPPGVEQYF. The rearrangement uses TRBV29-1 and TRBJ2-7; TRBD2 might be the D (6 bases). Germline values: CDR1 SQVTM, CDR2 ANQGSEA. The CDR3 consists of 12 residues. Trimming removed 4 bases at V and 6 bases at J, with 13 bases between.

This clonotype was detected a few times. This chain connects TRBV20-1 to TRBJ2-7; D perhaps matches TRBD1 (8 bases). V shed 2 bases and J shed 7 bases, with 21 bases lying between them. The germline gives CDR1 DFQATT, CDR2 SNEGSKA (reference sequence). CDR3 size: 15 residues. In nucleotides, the CDR3 is TGCAGTGCTAGACCACCGGGACAGGCCGGGGGGGAGCAGTACTTC. Its protein is CSARPPGQAGGEQYF.

This rearrangement joins TRBV6-5 to TRBJ2-2; TRBD1 aligns across 10 bases. This CDR3 is built from 16 residues. Germline trimming cut 7 bases from V and 6 bases from J; bases unmatched to any gene: 11. Germline assignment: CDR1 MNHEY and CDR2 SVGAGI. The CDR3 here is CASTPPGTGAPGELFF. The CDR3 DNA is TGTGCCAGCACCCCTCCGGGGACAGGGGCGCCCGGGGAGCTGTTTTTT.

This clonotype was counted only a few times. This chain joins TRBV7-2 and TRBJ1-4; D might be TRBD1 (5 bases). This CDR3 has 14 residues. The V and J ends lost 5 bases and 4 bases respectively, with 11 bases between them. CDR1 is SGHTA, CDR2 FQGNSA, per germline. For the CDR3, the DNA is TGTGCCAGCAGCGCCGGGACGGGTAATGAAAAACTGTTTTTT. This encodes CASSAGTGNEKLFF.

This clonotype was recorded a few times. CDR3 in amino acids: CASSLEAGTNSPLHF. The CDR3 coding sequence is TGCGCCAGCAGCTTGGAAGCAGGCACGAATTCACCCCTCCACTTT. The J gene is TRBJ1-6, the V gene TRBV5-1; no reliable D call. The CDR3 runs 15 residues. V lost 0 bases to trimming and J lost 7 bases, with 11 bases between them. Looked up from germline, CDR1 is SGHRS and CDR2 is YFSETQ.

This clonotype was counted between two and nine times. V usage is TRBV27 and J usage is TRBJ2-1, with no clear D. The CDR3 is made up of 14 amino acids. Trimming removed 3 bases at V and 7 bases at J, with 13 bases between. Germline CDR1 MNHEY, CDR2 SMNVEV (reference sequence). CDR3 bases: TGTGCCAGCAGTTTCAGCCTTTGGGGAAATGAGCAGTTCTTC. It encodes CASSFSLWGNEQFF.

With respect to this clonotype: A single base separates this from a much larger clone, so it may be a read error. V usage is TRBV10-2 and J usage is TRBJ1-2; D is perhaps TRBD1 (5 bases). CDR3 size: 16 residues. CDR1 and CDR2 from the germline V gene are WSHSY and SAAADI. Trimming took off 0 bases at V and 4 bases at J, with 15 bases between the two ends. The CDR3 DNA reads TGCGCCAGCAGTGAGTCTGTGGGGACTTCCTCCTATGGCTACACCTTC. Residues: CASSESVGTSSYGYTF.

This clonotype was counted only a few times. J is TRBJ2-3 and V is TRBV14, with 9 bases matching TRBD2. This CDR3 has 20 amino acids. CDR1 SGHDN and CDR2 FVKESK come from the germline V gene. Germline trimming cut 0 bases from V and 0 bases from J; bases unmatched to any gene: 13. The CDR3 protein is CASSQDAPLAGPPSTDTQYF. CDR3 DNA: TGTGCCAGCAGCCAAGATGCACCCCTAGCGGGACCCCCTAGCACAGATACGCAGTATTTT.

This clonotype was found a few times. The chain employs TRBV11-2 and TRBJ2-1; D call uncertain. CDR3 length: 16 amino acids. V was shortened by 6 bases and J by 0 bases, with 15 bases between the two germline ends. In germline, CDR1 is SGHAT, CDR2 FQNNGV. The CDR3 DNA sequence: TGTGCCAGCAGTCGGGTTGACTTGAGCTCCTACAATGAGCAGTTCTTC. Its translation: CASSRVDLSSYNEQFF. The full variable domain, its missing parts supplied by reference TRBV11-2 and TRBJ2-1, is EAGVAQSPRYKIIEKRQSVAFWCNPISGHATLYWYQQILGQGPKLLIQFQNNGVVDDSQLPKDRFSAERLKGVDSTLKIQPAKLEDSAVYLCASSRVDLSSYNEQFFGPGTRLTVL.

The V and J genes are TRBV7-2 and TRBJ2-7; no clear D. Germline V gives CDR1 SGHTA, CDR2 FQGNSA. This CDR3 has 11 amino acids. With 5 bases removed from V and 5 bases from J, the gap between germline ends came to 7 bases. The chain's CDR3 is CASSPRNEQYF. CDR3 in DNA: TGTGCCAGCAGCCCGAGGAACGAGCAGTACTTC.

This clonotype was seen many times. Written as DNA, the CDR3 is TGTGCCAGTAGCCCCCGCTCGGGGGGCACTGAAGCTTTCTTT. It translates to CASSPRSGGTEAFF. This chain connects TRBV19 to TRBJ1-1; a weak D match, TRBD1 (5 bases). Trimming took off 6 bases at V and 4 bases at J, with 15 bases between the two ends. CDR1 is LNHDA and CDR2 is SQIVND in the germline V gene (reference sequence). The CDR3 covers 14 residues.

V usage is TRBV29-1 and J usage is TRBJ1-2; D perhaps matches TRBD1 (5 bases). The germline gives CDR1 SQVTM, CDR2 ANQGSEA. With 6 bases removed from V and 0 bases from J, the gap between germline ends came to 8 bases. The CDR3 loop spans 12 amino acids. The CDR3 DNA reads TGCAGCGTGGGGCAGACTAACTATGGCTACACCTTC. Translation: CSVGQTNYGYTF. The full variable domain, completed using reference TRBV29-1 and TRBJ1-2, is SAVISQKPSRDICQRGTSLTIQCQVDSQVTMMFWYRQQPGQSLTLIATANQGSEATYESGFVIDKFPISRPNLTFSTLTVSNMSPEDSSIYLCSVGQTNYGYTFGSGTRLTVV.

There are many counts of this clonotype. The V call is TRBV29-1, the J call TRBJ2-4; D is tentatively TRBD1 or TRBD2 (5 bases each). The CDR3 is 13 amino acids. V lost 6 bases to trimming and J lost 2 bases, with 11 bases between them. CDR1 is SQVTM and CDR2 is ANQGSEA in the germline V gene. DNA for the CDR3: TGCAGCGTCTCCGGGACCTCCAAAAACATTCAGTACTTC. This codes for CSVSGTSKNIQYF.

The chain uses TRBV6-1 and TRBJ1-6, with D perhaps TRBD1 (5 bases). V dropped 4 bases and J dropped 8 bases, with 12 bases sitting between them. The germline V gene has CDR1 MNHNS and CDR2 SASEGT. The CDR3 totals 14 residues. CDR3 amino acids: CASSVGARDSPLHF. CDR3 DNA sequence: TGTGCCAGCAGTGTAGGGGCGCGGGATTCACCCCTCCACTTT.

There are many counts of this clonotype. The chain recombines TRBV29-1 with TRBJ1-1; a possible D gene is TRBD1 (6 bases). V lost 7 bases, J lost 3 bases, and 15 bases lay in between. The CDR3 length is 13 residues. Germline V gives CDR1 SQVTM, CDR2 ANQGSEA. The CDR3 nucleotides are TGCAGCGCCGTCAGGGGCGCGGACACTGAAGCTTTCTTT. Its translation: CSAVRGADTEAFF.

V is TRBV14 and J is TRBJ1-1; D ambiguous. CDR3 length: 19 amino acids. Trimming took off 0 bases at V and 2 bases at J, with 22 bases between the two ends. Germline CDR1 reads SGHDN; CDR2 reads FVKESK. CDR3 in DNA: TGTGCCAGCAGCCAAGAGATCCCGGCGTTATTGGGGATTAACACTGAAGCTTTCTTT. It is translated as CASSQEIPALLGINTEAFF. Combining the CDR3 with reference TRBV14 and TRBJ1-1 gives the whole variable domain EAGVTQFPSHSVIEKGQTVTLRCDPISGHDNLYWYRRVMGKEIKFLLHFVKESKQDESGMPNNRFLAERTGGTYSTLKVQPAELEDSGVYFCASSQEIPALLGINTEAFFGQGTRLTVV.

V and J are TRBV5-1 and TRBJ2-3; a possible D gene is TRBD1 (5 bases). Germline V gene lookup returns CDR1 SGHRS and CDR2 YFSETQ. V lost 0 bases to trimming and J lost 8 bases, with 10 bases between them. The CDR3 has 13 residues. The CDR3, as DNA: TGCGCCAGCAGCTTGGAAGGGGAAGGTACGCAGTATTTT. Its protein product is CASSLEGEGTQYF.